This entry lists 9 T cell receptor beta chains sequenced from one sample in a study of neurological immune-mediated disorders. One entry per CDR3 protein results from TCRdb running MiXCR on the 5' RACE reads. The sample consists of under 80,000 distinct CDR3 sequences, approximately 10% of them appearing once. The sequencing input was PBMCs. These receptors originate from a man aged 45-65 years in good health.

A note on this clonotype: A clone one base away is much larger, so this may be a read error. V usage is TRBV6-6 and J usage is TRBJ1-1; 8 bases map to TRBD1. Germline values: CDR1 MNHNY, CDR2 SVGAGI (reference sequence). The CDR3 contains 14 residues. The CDR3: CASSQGAGYTEVFF. The CDR3 DNA reads TGTGCCAGCAGTCAGGGGGCGGGGTACACTGAAGTTTTCTTT.

DNA of the CDR3: TGTGCCTCCAGCGGGCAGCTCCACACAGATACGCAGTATTTT. Encoded protein: CASSGQLHTDTQYF. This sequence joins TRBV25-1 and TRBJ2-3; weak D call: TRBD2 (6 bases). Germline loops: CDR1 MGHDK, CDR2 SYGVNS. This CDR3 comprises 14 residues. Deletions cut 11 bases from V and 2 bases from J, with 17 bases between.

This clonotype was observed many times. The chain recombines TRBV9 with TRBJ1-5; D uncertain. V was trimmed by 7 bases and J by 4 bases, leaving 15 bases between them. The CDR3 consists of 14 residues. The V gene's germline CDR1 is SGDLS and CDR2 YYNGEE. The CDR3 sequence is CASGDQAGNQPQHF. The CDR3 coding sequence is TGTGCCAGCGGAGACCAAGCTGGGAATCAGCCCCAGCATTTT.

This clonotype appeared many times. This chain joins TRBV5-5 and TRBJ2-5; D remains ambiguous. Germline V gene lookup returns CDR1 SGHKS and CDR2 YYEKEE (reference sequence). There are 15 residues in the CDR3. Trimming removed 0 bases at V and 3 bases at J, with 12 bases between. Written as DNA, the CDR3 is TGTGCCAGCAGCTTGGACGGACGGGTGGAAGAGACCCAGTACTTC. It translates to CASSLDGRVEETQYF.

This clonotype was seen a handful of times. The chain carries TRBV6-6 and TRBJ2-7; TRBD2 might be the D (6 bases). This CDR3 region has 15 residues. The V gene lost 5 bases and the J gene lost 3 bases, with 17 bases spanning the gap. Germline values: CDR1 MNHNY, CDR2 SVGAGI (reference sequence). CDR3 sequence reads: CASSLSREDGYEQYF. The CDR3 nucleotides read TGTGCCAGCAGTCTGAGCAGGGAGGATGGCTACGAGCAGTACTTC.

This clonotype was seen ten or more times. CDR3 nucleotides: TGTGCCAGCAGCTTAGCAGGACTAGCGGGGGGTGAGCAGTTCTTC. Protein product: CASSLAGLAGGEQFF. The chain combines TRBV7-2 with TRBJ2-1, with TRBD2 matching 14 bases. V lost 0 bases, J lost 9 bases, and 1 base stayed unmatched. The CDR3 spans 15 residues. Germline CDR1 SGHTA, CDR2 FQGNSA.

About this clonotype: A read error may explain this, as a much larger clone is one base away. The chain has TRBV5-1 and TRBJ2-2, with D unresolved. V lost 1 base, J lost 9 bases, and 16 bases lay in between. Looked up from germline, CDR1 is SGHRS and CDR2 is YFSETQ. This CDR3 is built from 15 residues. The CDR3 DNA sequence: TGCGCCAGCAGCTTGACGCAACGGGTAGCCCGGGAGCTGTTTTTT. This sequence encodes CASSLTQRVARELFF.

Ten or more counts support this clonotype. V and J are TRBV29-1 and TRBJ2-1; 7 nucleotides match TRBD2. The CDR3 has 14 amino acids. Germline V gene data show CDR1 as SQVTM and CDR2 as ANQGSEA. V dropped 6 bases and J dropped 6; count of bases not matched to a gene: 11. Here the CDR3 reads CSVRTSQAINEQFF. The CDR3, as DNA: TGCAGCGTCCGGACTAGTCAGGCCATCAATGAGCAGTTCTTC.

This clonotype was found many times. The rearrangement links TRBV7-2 to TRBJ2-7; 8 bases map to TRBD2. Germline lookup yields CDR1 SGHTA and CDR2 FQGNSA. CDR3 size: 16 residues. Trimming cost V 2 bases and J 6 bases; bases outside gene matches: 12. As DNA, the CDR3 is TGTGCCAGCAGCTTATCTTCGGGAGGGCCCCAGTCCGAGCAGTACTTC. This encodes CASSLSSGGPQSEQYF.